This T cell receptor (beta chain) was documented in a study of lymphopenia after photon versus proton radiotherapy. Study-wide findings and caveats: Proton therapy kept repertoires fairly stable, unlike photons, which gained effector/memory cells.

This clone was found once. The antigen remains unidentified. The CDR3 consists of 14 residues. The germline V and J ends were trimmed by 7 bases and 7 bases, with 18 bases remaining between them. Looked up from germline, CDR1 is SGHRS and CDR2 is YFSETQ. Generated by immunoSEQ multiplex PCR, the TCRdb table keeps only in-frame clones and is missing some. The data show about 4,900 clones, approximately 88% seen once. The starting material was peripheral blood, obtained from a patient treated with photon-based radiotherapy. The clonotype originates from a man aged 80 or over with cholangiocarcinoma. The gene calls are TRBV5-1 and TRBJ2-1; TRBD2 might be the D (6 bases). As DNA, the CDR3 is TGCGCCAGCGCCGAGGGCGGGGTCTCTAATGAGCAGTTCTTC. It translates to CASAEGGVSNEQFF. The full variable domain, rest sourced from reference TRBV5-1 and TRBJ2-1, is KAGVTQTPRYLIKTRGQQVTLSCSPISGHRSVSWYQQTPGQGLQFLFEYFSETQRNKGNFPGRFSGRQFSNSRSEMNVSTLELGDSALYLCASAEGGVSNEQFFGPGTRLTVL.